The clone carrying this T cell receptor beta chain has only one observation. Antigen unknown. The length of the CDR3 is 13 residues. The germline V gene has CDR1 SGHRS and CDR2 YFSETQ. The V and J ends lost 3 bases and 8 bases respectively, with 9 bases between them. The sample comes from a study of vaccination effects on CD4 cells after COVID-19. Study background: Post-vaccine specimens were collected at a median of 72 days following the second dose.

Data came from immunoSEQ multiplex PCR; TCRdb stores just in-frame clones and leaves some out. Of about 57,000 clones listed, just under 80% are singletons. It was after 10 days of culture that CD4+ T cells were isolated. Participants were vaccinated with two doses of either the BNT162b2 or mRNA-1273 vaccine. Sequencing used CD4+ T cells from PBMCs cultured without peptide, obtained after COVID-19 vaccination. The clonotype comes from a human donor who received a COVID-19 vaccine. The chain couples TRBV5-1 to TRBJ1-6; D not certain. The CDR3 nucleotides are TGCGCCAGCAGCTCAAAGGAGGATTCACCCCTCCACTTT. It is translated as CASSSKEDSPLHF.